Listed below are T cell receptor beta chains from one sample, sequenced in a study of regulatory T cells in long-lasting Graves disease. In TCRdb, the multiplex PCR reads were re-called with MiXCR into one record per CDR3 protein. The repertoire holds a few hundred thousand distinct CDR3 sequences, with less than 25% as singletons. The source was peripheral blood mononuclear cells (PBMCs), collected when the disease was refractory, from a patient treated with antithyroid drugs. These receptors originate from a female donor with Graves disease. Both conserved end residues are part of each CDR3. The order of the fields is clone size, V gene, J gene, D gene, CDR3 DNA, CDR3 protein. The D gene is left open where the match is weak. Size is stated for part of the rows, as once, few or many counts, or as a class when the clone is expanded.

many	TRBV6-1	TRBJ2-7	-	TGTGCCAGCAGGTCAGGACCTGACTACGAGCAGTACTTC	CASRSGPDYEQYF
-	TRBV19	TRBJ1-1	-	TGTGCCAGTAGTATAGATGATATCTGGCAGGAGAACACTGAAGCTTTCTTT	CASSIDDIWQENTEAFF
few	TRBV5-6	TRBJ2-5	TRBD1	TGTGCCAGCAGCTGGAAGTGGACAGGGACCCAAGAGACCCAGTACTTC	CASSWKWTGTQETQYF
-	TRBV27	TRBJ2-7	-	TGTGCCAGCAGTTTGGATGGGGTGGTGAGCTACGGGCAGTACTTC	CASSLDGVVSYGQYF
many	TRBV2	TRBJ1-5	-	TGTGCCAGCAGTGATCAAGCCCAGCCCCAGCATTTT	CASSDQAQPQHF
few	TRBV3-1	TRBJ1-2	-	TGTGCCAGCAGCCAAGTCAAGGTTAACTATGGCTACACCTTC	CASSQVKVNYGYTF
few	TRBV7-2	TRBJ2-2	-	TGTGCCAGCAGCTTAGTCGACAGCTCCACCGGGGAGCTGTTTTTT	CASSLVDSSTGELFF
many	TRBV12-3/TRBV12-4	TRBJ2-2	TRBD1	TGTGCCAGCAGTCCCGGGACAGGGGGTACCGGGGAGCTGTTTTTT	CASSPGTGGTGELFF
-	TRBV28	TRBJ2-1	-	TGTGCCAGCAGCTCCAGCGGCGACTTGTACAATGAGCAGTTCTTC	CASSSSGDLYNEQFF
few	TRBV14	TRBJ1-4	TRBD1	TGTGCCAGCAGCTTCGACAGGGGGAATGAAAAACTGTTTTTT	CASSFDRGNEKLFF
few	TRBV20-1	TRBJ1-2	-	TGCAGTGCGCCCACTCCAAGAGATGGCTACACCTTC	CSAPTPRDGYTF
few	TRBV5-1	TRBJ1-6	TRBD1	TGCGCCAGCAGCTTGGACCAGGGGGATTCACCCCTCCACTTT	CASSLDQGDSPLHF
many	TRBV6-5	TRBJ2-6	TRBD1	TGTGCCAGCAGTTACTCTTGGTTGGGGACAGGCTACTCTGGGGCCAACGTCCTGACTTTC	CASSYSWLGTGYSGANVLTF
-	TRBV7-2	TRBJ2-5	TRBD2	TGTGTCAGCAGCTCATTCCAGCGGGGGATACAAGAGACCCAGTACTTC	CVSSSFQRGIQETQYF
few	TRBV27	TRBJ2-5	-	TGTGCCAGCAGTTTCGGCCAGCCCGGAGAGACCCAGTACTTC	CASSFGQPGETQYF
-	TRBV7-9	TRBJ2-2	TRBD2	TGTGCCAGCAGCCTAGGGACTAGCCGGGAGACCGGGGAGCTGTTTTTT	CASSLGTSRETGELFF
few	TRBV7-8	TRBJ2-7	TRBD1	TGTGCCAGCAGCTTAGGTCCGGGACAGAATTCCTACGAGCAGTACTTC	CASSLGPGQNSYEQYF
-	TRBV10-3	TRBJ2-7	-	TGTGCCATCAGTGAGCGGTCGTCGGGCAGACAAGATAGGCAGTACTTC	CAISERSSGRQDRQYF
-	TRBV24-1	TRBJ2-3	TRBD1	TGTGCCACCAGTGAGCCCCGGGACAGGGGAAAAGATACGCAGTATTTT	CATSEPRDRGKDTQYF
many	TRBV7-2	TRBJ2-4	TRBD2	TGTGCCAGCAGCTTAGAAGGGACTAGCGGAAACATTCAGTACTTC	CASSLEGTSGNIQYF
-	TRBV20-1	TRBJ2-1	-	TGCAGTGCTAGAGGTCACCCGAGCTCCTACAATGAGCAGTTCTTC	CSARGHPSSYNEQFF
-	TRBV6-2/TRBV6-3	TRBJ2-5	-	TGTGCCGGCAGTGTAATATCCAGGGAGACCCAGTACTTC	CAGSVISRETQYF